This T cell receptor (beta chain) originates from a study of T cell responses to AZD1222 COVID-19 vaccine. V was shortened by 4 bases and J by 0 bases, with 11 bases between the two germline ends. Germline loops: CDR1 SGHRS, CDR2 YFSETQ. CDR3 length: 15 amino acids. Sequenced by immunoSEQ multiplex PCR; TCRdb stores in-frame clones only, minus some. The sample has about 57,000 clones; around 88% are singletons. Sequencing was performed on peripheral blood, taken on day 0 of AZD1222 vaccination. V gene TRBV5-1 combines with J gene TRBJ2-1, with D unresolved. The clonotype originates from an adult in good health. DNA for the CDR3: TGCGCCAGCAGCGCCTCATGGAGCTCCTACAATGAGCAGTTCTTC. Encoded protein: CASSASWSSYNEQFF.